This passage covers 7 T cell receptor beta chains from one sample sequenced in a study of OX40 agonist ivuxolimab in advanced cancers. Repertoires were generated with immunoSEQ multiplex PCR, while TCRdb's copy carries only in-frame clones and drops some. The sample contains roughly 100,000 clones, approximately 90% of which appear only once. This sample comprised CD4+ or CD8+ T cells sorted from blood, obtained in a trial of the OX40 agonist ivuxolimab. The receptors were gathered from an adult with an advanced solid tumor such as melanoma, head and neck, liver or kidney cancer.

The CDR3 region is CASGKIAGGPTYEQYF. As DNA, the CDR3 is TGTGCCAGCGGCAAGATAGCGGGAGGGCCCACATACGAGCAGTACTTC. The chain has TRBV7-8 and TRBJ2-7; 11 bases line up with TRBD2. Per germline, CDR1 SGHVS and CDR2 FQNEAQ. Trimming cost V 8 bases and J 4 bases; bases outside gene matches: 13. This CDR3 comprises 16 residues.

The J gene is TRBJ2-2, the V gene TRBV5-5; D is undetermined. Germline V gene data show CDR1 as SGHKS and CDR2 as YYEKEE (reference sequence). Trimming took off 0 bases at V and 3 bases at J, with 6 bases between the two ends. The CDR3 consists of 14 residues. CDR3 sequence reads: CASSLATYTGELFF. DNA of the CDR3: TGTGCCAGCAGCTTGGCCACCTACACCGGGGAGCTGTTTTTT.

The J gene is TRBJ2-1, the V gene TRBV5-1; D not resolved. Germline V CDR1 and CDR2: SGHRS, YFSETQ. The CDR3 extends over 13 amino acids. Trimming removed 4 bases from V and 3 bases from J, with 8 bases in between. CDR3 region: CASSLQDYNEQFF. CDR3 nucleotide sequence: TGCGCCAGCAGCCTTCAGGACTACAATGAGCAGTTCTTC.

Only a few counts were recorded for this clone. The rearrangement uses TRBV19 and TRBJ1-5; tentatively, D is TRBD1 (6 bases). CDR1 is LNHDA and CDR2 is SQIVND in the germline V gene (reference sequence). There are 16 residues in the CDR3. Trimming took off 5 bases at V and 0 bases at J, with 14 bases between the two ends. CDR3 residues: CASSLRQDYSNQPQHF. The CDR3 DNA reads as TGTGCCAGTAGTCTAAGACAGGACTATAGCAATCAGCCCCAGCATTTT.

This clone is a singleton in its sample. V and J are TRBV2 and TRBJ2-5; 9 bases fit TRBD2. Germline V gene data show CDR1 as SNHLY and CDR2 as FYNNEI. V was pared by 2 bases and J by 3 bases, with 1 base of the junction left unmatched. This CDR3 region has 14 residues. This CDR3 reads CASSEIAGEETQYF. The CDR3 DNA follows: TGTGCCAGCAGTGAAATAGCGGGAGAAGAGACCCAGTACTTC.

The genes are TRBV5-1 and TRBJ2-3; weak D call: TRBD1 (6 bases). Trimming removed 0 bases from V and 3 bases from J, with 14 bases in between. The CDR3 has 16 residues. Germline loops: CDR1 SGHRS, CDR2 YFSETQ. This CDR3 reads CASSLEGGSGTDTQYF. CDR3 DNA sequence: TGCGCCAGCAGCTTGGAAGGGGGTTCGGGAACAGATACGCAGTATTTT.

This clone occurred a few times. The V call is TRBV30, the J call TRBJ1-2, with D possibly being TRBD1 (5 bases). This CDR3 contains 13 residues. V lost 6 bases and J lost 4, with 15 bases in between. CDR1 and CDR2 (germline): GTSNPN, SVGIG (reference sequence). CDR3 DNA: TGTGCCTGCATGGGGGGTTATGGCTATGGCTACACCTTC. Its protein product is CACMGGYGYGYTF. Full variable domain (rest looked up from reference TRBV30 and TRBJ1-2): SQTIHQWPATLVQPVGSPLSLECTVEGTSNPNLYWYRQAAGRGLQLLFYSVGIGQISSEVPQNLSASRPQDRQFILSSKKLLLSDSGFYLCACMGGYGYGYTFGSGTRLTVV.